Presented here are 19 T cell receptor beta chains from one specimen sequenced in a study of blood T cell repertoires in COVID-19. Assay: immunoSEQ multiplex PCR; the TCRdb copy retains only in-frame clones and omits some. The sample lists 98,000 or so clones, around 86% occurring once. The sequencing input was peripheral blood. Receptors were obtained from a man aged 50 or older with acute or convalescent COVID-19.

The V gene is TRBV30, the J gene TRBJ1-6; D ambiguous. The ends were cut back, 3 bases at V and 7 bases at J, with 16 bases in the middle. This CDR3 is 15 amino acids long. Germline CDR1 and CDR2: GTSNPN and SVGIG (reference sequence). CDR3 bases: TGTGCCTGGAGCCCACTTGGGAGCTACAATTCACCCCTCCACTTT. Protein sequence: CAWSPLGSYNSPLHF.

J is TRBJ1-5 and V is TRBV6-1, with a weak D call TRBD1 (6 bases). V lost 4 bases to trimming and J lost 4 bases, with 20 bases between them. This CDR3 spans 17 amino acids. Germline V CDR1 and CDR2: MNHNS, SASEGT. CDR3 DNA: TGTGCCAGCAGTGGCTGGGACAAGAGAGTAGGGAATCAGCCCCAGCATTTT. Its protein is CASSGWDKRVGNQPQHF.

The V and J genes are TRBV5-1 and TRBJ2-2, with D unresolved. Between the trimmed V and J ends, which lost 0 bases and 1 base, there was a span of 7 bases. The CDR3 loop spans 15 amino acids. Looked up from germline, CDR1 is SGHRS and CDR2 is YFSETQ. The CDR3 reads CASSLASMNTGELFF. The CDR3 DNA reads TGCGCCAGCAGCTTGGCCAGTATGAACACCGGGGAGCTGTTTTTT.

The V call is TRBV15, the J call TRBJ2-6; 9 bases line up with TRBD2. V trimming: 2 bases; J trimming: 0 bases; junction bases outside the gene matches: 11. CDR3 length: 20 residues. Looked up from germline, CDR1 is LNHNV and CDR2 is YYDKDF (reference sequence). The CDR3, as DNA: TGTGCCACCAGCAGACTTAACCGAATAGCGGGAGACTCTGGGGCCAACGTCCTGACTTTC. Translation gives CATSRLNRIAGDSGANVLTF.

This rearrangement joins TRBV15 to TRBJ2-7; TRBD1 matches 7 bases. This CDR3 spans 14 amino acids. V lost 1 base to trimming and J lost 3 bases; unmatched junction nucleotides: 3. Germline CDR1 is LNHNV and CDR2 is YYDKDF (reference sequence). CDR3 coding DNA: TGTGCCACCAGCAGAGTGGGGACAGTCTACGAGCAGTACTTC. This encodes CATSRVGTVYEQYF. The variable domain in full, completed from reference TRBV15 and TRBJ2-7, reads DAMVIQNPRYQVTQFGKPVTLSCSQTLNHNVMYWYQQKSSQAPKLLFHYYDKDFNNEADTPDNFQSRRPNTSFCFLDIRSPGLGDTAMYLCATSRVGTVYEQYFGPGTRLTVT.

This clone was counted between two and nine times. This rearrangement joins TRBV29-1 to TRBJ2-7, with a weak D call TRBD2 (5 bases). Germline V gene sequence: CDR1 SQVTM, CDR2 ANQGSEA. This CDR3 region has 14 residues. V was trimmed by 0 bases and J by 0 bases, leaving 9 bases between them. CDR3: CSVEETRSSYEQYF. In DNA, the CDR3 is TGCAGCGTTGAAGAAACTAGGAGCTCCTACGAGCAGTACTTC.

The rearrangement links TRBV7-9 to TRBJ1-2; 7 bases fit TRBD1. The CDR3 is made up of 11 amino acids. V was clipped by 8 bases and J by 8 bases; unmatched bases: 5. The germline CDR1 and CDR2 sequences are SEHNR and FQNEAQ (reference sequence). CDR3 region: CASAGGGGYTF. In DNA, the CDR3 is TGTGCCAGCGCAGGGGGTGGAGGCTACACCTTC.

The chain employs TRBV3-1 (or the pseudogene TRBV3-2) and TRBJ2-7; 14 nucleotides agree with TRBD2. CDR3 length: 15 amino acids. V shed 5 bases, J shed 7 bases, and the junction held 7 bases outside the gene matches. Germline CDR1 reads LGHDT; CDR2 reads YNNKEL (reference sequence). The CDR3 protein is CASSTGTSGSGEQYF. The CDR3 DNA follows: TGTGCCAGCAGCACCGGGACTAGCGGGAGTGGAGAGCAGTACTTC.

The chain combines TRBV9 with TRBJ2-3; 10 bases agree with TRBD1. V shed 0 bases and J 1 base; nucleotides not matched to a gene: 2. The germline gives CDR1 SGDLS, CDR2 YYNGEE. This CDR3 has 16 residues. Here the CDR3 reads CASSVGQGAGTDTQYF. The CDR3 DNA reads as TGTGCCAGCAGCGTAGGACAGGGGGCGGGCACAGATACGCAGTATTTT.

The rearrangement links TRBV24-1 to TRBJ2-1; 7 nucleotides agree with TRBD1. The CDR3 loop spans 12 amino acids. CDR1 KGHDR and CDR2 SFDVKD come from the germline V gene. Germline trimming cut 3 bases from V and 14 bases from J; bases unmatched to any gene: 6. The CDR3 reads CATSDLDRVEFF. The CDR3 region has the DNA TGTGCCACCAGTGATCTCGACAGGGTAGAGTTCTTC.

In this sample, this clone turned up once. The V gene is TRBV6-2 or TRBV6-3, the J gene TRBJ1-5; 9 bases agree with TRBD1. CDR1 and CDR2 (germline): MNHEY, SVGEGT. The CDR3 runs 17 residues. V shed 7 bases, J shed 1 base, and the junction held 11 bases outside the gene matches. CDR3 loop: CASNPFTGGLSNQPQHF. CDR3 nucleotides: TGTGCCAGCAACCCCTTCACAGGGGGCTTAAGCAATCAGCCCCAGCATTTT.

The chain has TRBV3-1 (or the pseudogene TRBV3-2) and TRBJ1-2, with 8 bases that match TRBD1. The germline gives CDR1 LGHDT, CDR2 YNNKEL (reference sequence). The CDR3 is made up of 15 amino acids. V shed 4 bases and J 4 bases; nucleotides not matched to a gene: 8. CDR3 sequence reads: CASSLKTGTGYGYTF. CDR3 nucleotide sequence: TGTGCCAGCAGCCTAAAGACAGGGACAGGCTATGGCTACACCTTC.

The chain couples TRBV27 to TRBJ2-1; 9 bases fit TRBD2. This CDR3 spans 17 amino acids. Germline CDR1 is MNHEY and CDR2 is SMNVEV (reference sequence). V lost 2 bases and J lost 4; bases outside the gene matches: 9. The CDR3 region is CASSLRTGTSPYNEQFF. The DNA of the CDR3 is TGTGCCAGCAGTTTAAGGACCGGGACTAGCCCGTACAATGAGCAGTTCTTC.

V is TRBV29-1 and J is TRBJ1-2; 12 nucleotides match TRBD1. Germline V gives CDR1 SQVTM, CDR2 ANQGSEA. Germline trimming cut 3 bases from V and 4 bases from J; bases unmatched to any gene: 9. CDR3 length: 16 residues. CDR3 sequence: CSVDRGDRGLSYGYTF. The CDR3 region has the DNA TGCAGCGTTGATAGAGGGGACAGGGGGCTAAGCTATGGCTACACCTTC.

This clone was seen just once. V is TRBV7-9 and J is TRBJ2-4; TRBD1 matches at 9 bases. The CDR3 contains 17 residues. Germline CDR1 reads SEHNR; CDR2 reads FQNEAQ (reference sequence). With V trimmed by 5 bases and J by 4 bases, 12 bases remained unmatched. As DNA, the CDR3 is TGTGCCAGCAGCCTGGCCTTTGGGGACAGGGCTAAAAACATTCAGTACTTC. It translates to CASSLAFGDRAKNIQYF.

The rearrangement links TRBV3-1 (or the pseudogene TRBV3-2) to TRBJ2-3; 10 positions match TRBD2. CDR1 is LGHDT and CDR2 is YNNKEL in the germline V gene (reference sequence). Trimming took 1 base from V and 6 from J; bases not matched to a gene: 4. The CDR3 loop spans 15 amino acids. CDR3 sequence (DNA): TGTGCCAGCAGCCAAGGGGCTAGCGGGAGCGATACGCAGTATTTT. Protein: CASSQGASGSDTQYF.

The chain couples TRBV29-1 to TRBJ1-2, with a possible D match to TRBD1 (5 bases). V was shortened by 4 bases and J by 1 base, with 7 bases between the two germline ends. Per the germline V gene, CDR1 is SQVTM and CDR2 is ANQGSEA. This CDR3 comprises 12 residues. In DNA form, the CDR3 reads TGCAGCGTTGGGGGCCATAACTATGGCTACACCTTC. The encoded protein is CSVGGHNYGYTF.

This clone was seen only a few times. This chain connects TRBV5-6 to TRBJ2-5; 7 positions agree with TRBD1. This CDR3 contains 13 residues. The junction had 4 bases not matched to a gene; V was cut back by 4 bases and J by 4 bases. Germline V gives CDR1 SGHDT, CDR2 YYEEEE. In nucleotides, the CDR3 is TGTGCCAGCAGCCTAGGGGGCGGAGAGACCCAGTACTTC. This codes for CASSLGGGETQYF. Complete variable domain (other parts from reference TRBV5-6 and TRBJ2-5): DAGVTQSPTHLIKTRGQQVTLRCSPKSGHDTVSWYQQALGQGPQFIFQYYEEEERQRGNFPDRFSGHQFPNYSSELNVNALLLGDSALYLCASSLGGGETQYFGPGTRLLVL.

The V gene is TRBV4-1, the J gene TRBJ2-5; D might be TRBD1 (5 bases). V dropped 0 bases and J dropped 5 bases, with 13 bases sitting between them. The CDR3 loop spans 15 amino acids. Germline V lookup: CDR1 MGHRA, CDR2 YSYEKL. CDR3 protein: CASSQEGSGWETQYF. The CDR3 coding sequence is TGCGCCAGCAGCCAAGAAGGTTCAGGGTGGGAGACCCAGTACTTC.